The rows below give T cell receptor beta chains drawn from one sample of a study of Graves' ophthalmopathy and Graves' hyperthyroidism. TCRdb itself ran the multiplex PCR reads through MiXCR, one entry per CDR3 protein. This sample has some 25,000 distinct CDR3 sequences, with nearly 50% found just once. The sample taken for sequencing was peripheral blood. Receptors were obtained from an adult woman with stable Graves' hyperthyroidism. Both conserved end residues are part of each CDR3. The D gene is left open where the match is weak. The size field is filled for only some rows; it gives once, few, many or a size class.

cdr3_aa,cdr3_nt,j_call,d_call,v_call,clone_size
CASRPAHGQGNTEAFF,TGTGCCAGCAGGCCGGCCCACGGACAGGGGAACACTGAAGCTTTCTTT,TRBJ1-1,TRBD1,TRBV6-1,many
CASSDTSGVYQPQHF,TGTGCCAGCAGTGACACTAGCGGGGTCTATCAGCCCCAGCATTTT,TRBJ1-5,-,TRBV6-4,-
CASSPRPFATGETDTQYF,TGTGCCAGCAGCCCCCGGCCATTCGCGACAGGGGAAACAGATACGCAGTATTTT,TRBJ2-3,TRBD1,TRBV14,many
CATSRDQLRNTQYF,TGTGCCACCAGCAGAGATCAGTTGAGAAATACGCAGTATTTT,TRBJ2-3,-,TRBV15,medium-sized
CSVEDTANTEAFF,TGCAGCGTTGAAGATACCGCGAACACTGAAGCTTTCTTT,TRBJ1-1,-,TRBV29-1,-
CATSRDLGRSNQPQHF,TGTGCCACCAGCAGAGATCTCGGCAGGAGCAATCAGCCCCAGCATTTT,TRBJ1-5,-,TRBV15,medium-sized
CASSLASTGGTDTQFF,TGCGCCAGCAGCTTGGCCAGTACAGGGGGTACAGATACGCAGTTCTTC,TRBJ2-1,TRBD1,TRBV5-1,-
CASMTSQETQHF,TGTGCCAGCATGACCTCCCAAGAGACCCAGCATTTT,TRBJ1-5,-,TRBV6-5,-
CASSLGGGSTIYGYTF,TGCGCCAGCAGCTTGGGAGGGGGCTCAACCATCTATGGCTACACCTTC,TRBJ1-2,TRBD1,TRBV5-1,many
CASGTGRSTEAFF,TGTGCCAGTGGGACAGGGAGGAGTACTGAAGCTTTCTTT,TRBJ1-1,TRBD1,TRBV19,medium-sized
CASSLGVGGAGTF,TGTGCCAGCAGCTTAGGGGTCGGGGGTGCGGGAACCTTC,TRBJ1-2,-,TRBV7-2,medium-sized
CASSFTIGHEQYF,TGTGCCAGCAGTTTCACCATTGGGCACGAGCAGTACTTC,TRBJ2-7,-,TRBV27,many
CASSEDEQYF,TGTGCCAGCAGTGAAGACGAGCAGTACTTC,TRBJ2-7,-,TRBV2,medium-sized
CASSHPGQGPEQYF,TGCGCCAGCAGCCATCCCGGACAGGGACCGGAGCAGTACTTC,TRBJ2-7,TRBD1,TRBV4-1,many
CASSSPHVGSTDTQYF,TGTGCCAGCAGCTCACCCCATGTGGGGAGCACAGATACGCAGTATTTT,TRBJ2-3,-,TRBV7-9,few
CASSFDRDSYEQYF,TGTGCCAGCAGCTTCGACAGGGACTCCTACGAGCAGTACTTC,TRBJ2-7,TRBD1,TRBV13,-
CASNPIRGGNQPQHF,TGTGCCAGCAACCCGATACGGGGGGGCAATCAGCCCCAGCATTTT,TRBJ1-5,-,TRBV7-9,many
CASSAEGLGANVLTF,TGTGCCAGCAGTGCCGAGGGGCTTGGGGCCAACGTCCTGACTTTC,TRBJ2-6,-,TRBV28,-
CASSSPPYNEQFF,TGTGCCAGCAGCTCTCCACCGTACAATGAGCAGTTCTTC,TRBJ2-1,-,TRBV9,medium-sized
CASSESRMRNRDSNSYEQYF,TGTGCCAGCAGTGAGTCACGAATGCGAAACCGGGACAGTAATTCCTACGAGCAGTACTTC,TRBJ2-7,TRBD1,TRBV25-1,-
CASSQEGSGLSNEQFF,TGCGCCAGCAGCCAAGAGGGGTCAGGCCTCTCCAATGAGCAGTTCTTC,TRBJ2-1,-,TRBV4-1,-
CASSLEAVYEQYF,TGTGCCAGCAGCTTAGAAGCCGTCTACGAGCAGTACTTC,TRBJ2-7,-,TRBV7-9,medium-sized
CASSATPGTGELFF,TGTGCCAGCAGTGCTACACCCGGGACAGGGGAGCTGTTTTTT,TRBJ2-2,-,TRBV27,-
CASSSNTGSYEQYF,TGTGCCAGCAGCTCAAACACGGGGAGCTACGAGCAGTACTTC,TRBJ2-7,-,TRBV27,-
CATSSLPPHYEQYF,TGTGCCACCAGCAGCTTGCCCCCACACTACGAGCAGTACTTC,TRBJ2-7,-,TRBV15,-
CASSLAGGPDEQYF,TGTGCCAGCAGCCTAGCGGGAGGGCCCGACGAGCAGTACTTC,TRBJ2-7,TRBD2,TRBV7-8,medium-sized
CASSETGGTGHAF,TGTGCCAGCAGTGAGACAGGGGGCACTGGCCACGCCTTC,TRBJ1-2,TRBD1,TRBV6-1,once
CSLRPTGSSTDTQYF,TGCAGCTTAAGGCCGACAGGGTCTAGCACAGATACGCAGTATTTT,TRBJ2-3,TRBD1,TRBV29-1,-
CASSYFSGTNYGYTF,TGTGCCAGCAGCTACTTTTCGGGTACTAACTATGGCTACACCTTC,TRBJ1-2,-,TRBV7-2,medium-sized
CSAQGLAGGLSYEQYF,TGCAGTGCACAGGGACTAGCGGGGGGACTTTCGTACGAGCAGTACTTC,TRBJ2-7,TRBD2,TRBV20-1,once
CATSRDGAGSKQFF,TGTGCCACCAGCAGAGATGGGGCCGGGAGTAAGCAGTTCTTC,TRBJ2-1,-,TRBV15,medium-sized